The 30 T cell receptor beta chains presented below share a single source sample, sequenced in a study of T cells after yellow fever vaccination. TCRdb reprocessed the 5' RACE reads with MiXCR, giving one entry per CDR3 protein. The sample consists of around 600,000 distinct CDR3 sequences, roughly an eighth of them appearing once. The sample here was PBMCs, taken on the day of the yellow fever booster vaccination. The origin of the receptors is a man younger than 45 who received the YFV17D yellow fever vaccine.

The V gene is TRBV7-2, the J gene TRBJ2-5; no definite D call. Germline-derived CDR1 and CDR2 are SGHTA and FQGNSA. This CDR3 comprises 12 residues. The V end lost 0 bases, the J end lost 7 bases, and 6 bases lay between the germline ends. CDR3 nucleotide sequence: TGTGCCAGCAGCTTAGCTTTGGGGACCCAGTACTTC. This sequence encodes CASSLALGTQYF.

V usage is TRBV29-1 and J usage is TRBJ2-5; D gene uncertain. The CDR3 extends over 11 amino acids. V gave up 6 bases and J gave up 7 bases, with 12 bases separating them. Germline assignment: CDR1 SQVTM and CDR2 ANQGSEA. CDR3: CSVAIYGTQYF. The DNA for the CDR3 is TGCAGCGTGGCGATCTACGGGACCCAGTACTTC. Together with reference TRBV29-1 and TRBJ2-5, the CDR3 gives the full variable domain: SAVISQKPSRDICQRGTSLTIQCQVDSQVTMMFWYRQQPGQSLTLIATANQGSEATYESGFVIDKFPISRPNLTFSTLTVSNMSPEDSSIYLCSVAIYGTQYFGPGTRLLVL.

This rearrangement joins TRBV10-2 to TRBJ2-5; D ambiguous. Germline values: CDR1 WSHSY, CDR2 SAAADI. The CDR3 extends over 14 amino acids. V gave up 3 bases and J gave up 1 base, with 9 bases separating them. The CDR3 protein is CASSEGASQETQYF. Written as DNA, the CDR3 is TGCGCCAGCAGTGAAGGAGCGTCCCAAGAGACCCAGTACTTC.

The chain carries TRBV10-3 and TRBJ1-4; D unclear. CDR3 length: 13 amino acids. V lost 10 bases to trimming and J lost 8 bases, with 17 bases between them. CDR1 is ENHRY and CDR2 is SYGVKD in the germline V gene. This CDR3 reads CATKNPGGEKLFF. As DNA, the CDR3 is TGTGCCACGAAAAACCCGGGAGGGGAAAAACTGTTTTTT.

The chain uses TRBV7-9 and TRBJ2-1; D is possibly TRBD1 (5 bases). CDR3 length: 14 amino acids. The ends were cut back, 2 bases at V and 7 bases at J, with 12 bases in the middle. In germline, CDR1 is SEHNR, CDR2 FQNEAQ (reference sequence). The CDR3 sequence is CASSLLLAGNEQFF. CDR3 nucleotides: TGTGCCAGCAGCTTACTCTTGGCAGGGAATGAGCAGTTCTTC. Based on the CDR3 plus reference TRBV7-9 and TRBJ2-1, the full variable domain is DTGVSQNPRHKITKRGQNVTFRCDPISEHNRLYWYRQTLGQGPEFLTYFQNEAQLEKSRLLSDRFSAERPKGSFSTLEIQRTEQGDSAMYLCASSLLLAGNEQFFGPGTRLTVL.

V gene TRBV28 combines with J gene TRBJ2-5; TRBD2 aligns across 8 bases. The V and J ends lost 3 bases and 4 bases, in that order; junction bases with no gene match: 7. This CDR3 region has 15 residues. Germline V CDR1 and CDR2: MDHEN, SYDVKM. CDR3 sequence (DNA): TGTGCCAGCAGTTTCACAGCGGGAGTTCGAGAGACCCAGTACTTC. Protein product: CASSFTAGVRETQYF.

Remarks on this clonotype: One end of the junction fails to match germline, which may point to a read error. J is TRBJ2-5 and V is TRBV7-7, with 7 bases identical to TRBD2. Germline V lookup: CDR1 SSHAT, CDR2 FNYEAQ (reference sequence). The CDR3 runs to 16 residues. This chain's CDR3 is CASSFGRENVQETQYF. DNA of the CDR3: TGTGCTAGCAGCTTCGGGCGGGAGAATGTCCAAGAGACCCAGTACTTC.

This clonotype has more than one count but fewer than ten. The V call is TRBV15, the J call TRBJ2-3; D may be TRBD2 (6 bases). The CDR3 covers 13 residues. The V end was cut by 0 bases, the J end by 14 bases, with 15 bases between. Germline CDR1 is LNHNV and CDR2 is YYDKDF (reference sequence). CDR3 coding DNA: TGTGCCACCAGCAGAGATTTACTAGCTGGCCCGTATTTT. This gives the protein CATSRDLLAGPYF.

This clonotype was counted a few times. V gene TRBV20-1 combines with J gene TRBJ2-7, with a possible D match to TRBD1 (6 bases). V dropped 0 bases and J dropped 6 bases, with 15 bases sitting between them. The CDR3 contains 14 residues. Germline assignment: CDR1 DFQATT and CDR2 SNEGSKA (reference sequence). The chain's CDR3 is CSARDFLPRGEQYF. CDR3 coding DNA: TGCAGTGCTAGAGATTTTTTGCCCAGGGGCGAGCAGTACTTC.

This clonotype was seen ten or more times. V gene TRBV20-1 combines with J gene TRBJ2-1, with 9 bases that match TRBD1. Germline V gene data show CDR1 as DFQATT and CDR2 as SNEGSKA (reference sequence). The junction had 3 bases not matched to a gene; V was cut back by 5 bases and J by 4 bases. The CDR3 covers 13 residues. The chain's CDR3 is CSAWDRAYNEQFF. The DNA for the CDR3 is TGCAGTGCTTGGGACAGGGCTTACAATGAGCAGTTCTTC.

This clonotype was detected a few times. CDR3 residues: CASSPLADLSYEQYF. CDR3 in DNA: TGTGCCAGCTCACCACTAGCGGACCTATCCTACGAGCAGTACTTC. The chain combines TRBV18 with TRBJ2-7, with D possibly being TRBD2 (6 bases). The length of the CDR3 is 15 residues. The V and J ends lost 1 base and 1 base respectively, with 11 bases between them. Germline CDR1 and CDR2: KGHSH and LQKENI.

This chain connects TRBV18 to TRBJ1-2, with 8 bases identical to TRBD1. The germline gives CDR1 KGHSH, CDR2 LQKENI. The CDR3 consists of 15 residues. Unmatched junction bases numbered 8, after V lost 5 bases and J lost 3 bases. CDR3 DNA sequence: TGTGCCAGCTCAACCATGCAGGGGGCCTACTATGGCTACACCTTC. Protein: CASSTMQGAYYGYTF.

This rearrangement joins TRBV6-5 to TRBJ2-7; 10 bases align to TRBD2. V was clipped by 0 bases and J by 7 bases; unmatched bases: 6. CDR3 size: 15 residues. Germline V gene lookup returns CDR1 MNHEY and CDR2 SVGAGI. CDR3 DNA sequence: TGTGCCAGCAGTTACTCGTCTAGCGGGAGTGGTGAGCAGTACTTC. Amino acids: CASSYSSSGSGEQYF.

V gene TRBV10-3 combines with J gene TRBJ2-4, with D possibly being TRBD2 (6 bases). The germline V and J ends were trimmed by 2 bases and 13 bases, with 9 bases remaining between them. The CDR3 extends over 11 amino acids. The V gene's germline CDR1 is ENHRY and CDR2 SYGVKD. The CDR3 DNA sequence: TGTGCCATCAGTGAGGGGACTTCCCAGTACTTC. As protein: CAISEGTSQYF.

The chain recombines TRBV7-2 with TRBJ2-7, with TRBD2 matching over 7 bases. V was clipped by 5 bases and J by 2 bases; unmatched bases: 6. This CDR3 comprises 14 residues. CDR1 SGHTA and CDR2 FQGNSA come from the germline V gene. CDR3 in DNA: TGTGCCAGCAGCCGGGACTACGGACCCTACGAGCAGTACTTC. Protein sequence: CASSRDYGPYEQYF.

The chain has TRBV4-3 and TRBJ2-2; D may be TRBD1 (5 bases). Between the trimmed V and J ends, which lost 0 bases and 9 bases, there was a span of 8 bases. The CDR3 covers 13 residues. The germline V gene has CDR1 LGHNA and CDR2 YSLEER. CDR3 nucleotide sequence: TGCGCCAGCAGCCAAGATTGGGGCCGGGAGCTGTTTTTT. Residues: CASSQDWGRELFF.

This sequence joins TRBV6-6 and TRBJ2-7; a possible D gene is TRBD1 (5 bases). This CDR3 has 11 residues. Germline values: CDR1 MNHNY, CDR2 SVGAGI (reference sequence). The V end was cut by 7 bases, the J end by 6 bases, with 10 bases between. CDR3: CASKLDSEQYF. For the CDR3, the DNA is TGTGCCAGCAAACTTGACAGCGAGCAGTACTTC.

This clonotype was seen more than once but under ten times. The CDR3 region has the DNA TGTGCCAGCAGCCAAGAGGTGGCTGGCCAAGAGACCCAGTACTTC. This codes for CASSQEVAGQETQYF. This sequence joins TRBV3-1 and TRBJ2-5; D is ambiguous. The CDR3 runs 15 residues. V lost 0 bases and J lost 1, with 9 bases in between. Germline V gene lookup returns CDR1 LGHDT and CDR2 YNNKEL (reference sequence).

The chain uses TRBV28 and TRBJ1-4, with D perhaps matching TRBD1 (5 bases). The CDR3 totals 14 residues. Germline CDR1 MDHEN, CDR2 SYDVKM. V lost 3 bases and J 2 bases, leaving 7 bases between the germline ends. The CDR3 sequence is CASSFRDTNEKLFF. The DNA for the CDR3 is TGTGCCAGCAGTTTCAGGGATACTAATGAAAAACTGTTTTTT.

This clonotype has a count of ten or more. The gene calls are TRBV7-2 and TRBJ1-3; D unclear. CDR3 size: 13 residues. The germline V and J ends were trimmed by 5 bases and 4 bases, with 9 bases remaining between them. Per germline, CDR1 SGHTA and CDR2 FQGNSA. CDR3 bases: TGTGCCAGCAGCCCTGTGTCAGGAAACACCATATATTTT. This translates into CASSPVSGNTIYF.

This chain connects TRBV20-1 to TRBJ2-1; 16 bases line up with TRBD2. The CDR3 has 15 amino acids. Per the germline V gene, CDR1 is DFQATT and CDR2 is SNEGSKA (reference sequence). Losses at the gene ends were 5 bases for V and 9 bases for J; bases not matched to a gene: 7. CDR3: CSAYTGTSGRGEQFF. The DNA for the CDR3 is TGCAGTGCTTATACCGGGACTAGCGGGAGGGGTGAGCAGTTCTTC.

The chain uses TRBV7-2 and TRBJ2-5; D ambiguous. Germline V CDR1 and CDR2: SGHTA, FQGNSA. The V and J ends lost 4 bases and 4 bases respectively, with 16 bases between them. The CDR3 spans 15 residues. CDR3 nucleotides: TGTGCCAGCAGCTCCGGACGGGTCTATGGAGAGACCCAGTACTTC. Encoded protein: CASSSGRVYGETQYF.

The chain has TRBV3-1 and TRBJ2-1, with D unresolved. V lost 4 bases and J 7 bases, leaving 8 bases between the germline ends. CDR1 LGHDT and CDR2 YNNKEL come from the germline V gene (reference sequence). This CDR3 contains 12 residues. The CDR3 DNA is TGTGCCAGCAGCCTCTTTGGAAATGAGCAGTTCTTC. It codes for CASSLFGNEQFF.

This clonotype was seen a few times. V usage is TRBV20-1 and J usage is TRBJ1-1; TRBD1 is a possible D gene (5 bases). The V and J ends lost 3 bases and 3 bases respectively, with 17 bases between them. CDR3 size: 15 residues. Germline-derived CDR1 and CDR2 are DFQATT and SNEGSKA (reference sequence). The CDR3 region has the DNA TGCAGTGCTAGGCACCTGTCGGGGGGGTACACTGAAGCTTTCTTT. This translates into CSARHLSGGYTEAFF.

This clonotype was observed a handful of times. The J gene is TRBJ2-1, the V gene TRBV20-1, with D unclear. Trimming left V 0 bases short and J 10 bases short, with 7 bases between. Germline loops: CDR1 DFQATT, CDR2 SNEGSKA (reference sequence). The CDR3 runs to 11 residues. CDR3 sequence (DNA): TGCAGTGCTAGAGATTTAAACGAGCAGTTCTTC. Amino acid sequence: CSARDLNEQFF.

The V and J genes are TRBV28 and TRBJ1-4, with 9 positions matching TRBD1. Trimming removed 6 bases from V and 7 bases from J; junction bases left unmatched: 9. The length of the CDR3 is 15 residues. Per the germline V gene, CDR1 is MDHEN and CDR2 is SYDVKM. CDR3: CASSLLQGAGEKLFF. The CDR3 DNA reads as TGTGCCAGCAGCCTATTACAGGGGGCGGGTGAAAAACTGTTTTTT.

In its sample, this clonotype was seen a few times. The V call is TRBV4-3, the J call TRBJ1-1, with a weak D call TRBD1 (5 bases). CDR3 length: 16 amino acids. Germline V gene data show CDR1 as LGHNA and CDR2 as YSLEER. Trimming pared 0 bases from V and 8 bases from J, leaving 19 bases between. DNA for the CDR3: TGCGCCAGCAGCCAAGATCGGGGCAAAGGCGACAACGAAGCTTTCTTT. Translated, it gives CASSQDRGKGDNEAFF.

This chain joins TRBV9 and TRBJ1-5; 8 nucleotides align to TRBD1. V was clipped by 10 bases and J by 3 bases; unmatched bases: 6. CDR1 is SGDLS, CDR2 YYNGEE, per germline. The CDR3 runs to 13 residues. Written as DNA, the CDR3 is TGTGCCTCCGGACAGGGAGACAATCAGCCCCAGCATTTT. This codes for CASGQGDNQPQHF.

This clonotype was seen more than once but under ten times. This sequence joins TRBV7-2 and TRBJ2-7; 7 nucleotides line up with TRBD2. The CDR3 loop spans 16 amino acids. Trimming took 5 bases from V and 2 from J; bases not matched to a gene: 12. Germline V gene sequence: CDR1 SGHTA, CDR2 FQGNSA. Written as DNA, the CDR3 is TGTGCCAGCAGCAGACGCGCGGGCGGGGGAGCCTACGAGCAGTACTTC. Translating gives CASSRRAGGGAYEQYF.

This clonotype was detected only a few times. The CDR3 region is CSARGRDFSYEQYF. The CDR3, as DNA: TGCAGTGCTAGGGGGCGGGACTTCTCCTACGAGCAGTACTTC. The chain joins TRBV20-1 to TRBJ2-7; weak D call: TRBD2 (6 bases). The ends were cut back, 3 bases at V and 0 bases at J, with 12 bases in the middle. This CDR3 is 14 amino acids long. Germline lookup yields CDR1 DFQATT and CDR2 SNEGSKA (reference sequence).